Each of the 25 T cell receptor beta chains below was sequenced from the same sample in a study of response to subunit inactivated influenza vaccine. TCRdb reanalysed the RT-PCR reads using MiXCR and keeps one entry per CDR3 protein. In the table there are about 650,000 distinct CDR3 sequences, roughly 15% of which are singletons. Material: PBMCs from blood, obtained 14 days before vaccination. These receptors originate from a man aged 50 or older who received an inactivated influenza vaccine.

There are a few counts of this clonotype. The rearrangement uses TRBV4-3 and TRBJ2-3, with a weak D call TRBD1 (6 bases). The CDR3 spans 16 residues. The V and J ends lost 1 base and 7 bases respectively, with 18 bases between them. Germline V gene sequence: CDR1 LGHNA, CDR2 YSLEER. CDR3 residues: CASSQGIIPGQNTQYF. The CDR3 DNA follows: TGCGCCAGCAGCCAAGGTATAATACCGGGACAAAATACGCAGTATTTT.

The chain has TRBV7-2 and TRBJ2-1, with TRBD1 matching 12 bases. This CDR3 is 17 amino acids long. Germline assignment: CDR1 SGHTA and CDR2 FQGNSA. With V trimmed by 3 bases and J by 7 bases, 10 bases remained unmatched. CDR3 DNA sequence: TGTGCCAGCAGCTTCTACACCGGGACAGGGGGCGAGAATGAGCAGTTCTTC. Translation gives CASSFYTGTGGENEQFF.

This clonotype was recorded many times. V and J are TRBV29-1 and TRBJ2-7; D may be TRBD1 (5 bases). This CDR3 has 16 residues. Germline V lookup: CDR1 SQVTM, CDR2 ANQGSEA. The V and J ends lost 6 bases and 1 base respectively, with 22 bases between them. DNA of the CDR3: TGCAGCGTCGAAATGTACACGCCTGACAGTTCCTACGAGCAGTACTTC. It yields the protein CSVEMYTPDSSYEQYF.

The genes are TRBV4-3 and TRBJ2-5; D unclear. The ends were cut back, 1 base at V and 0 bases at J, with 12 bases in the middle. The CDR3 is 16 amino acids. Germline V CDR1 and CDR2: LGHNA, YSLEER. The DNA for the CDR3 is TGCGCCAGCAGCCAAGCTGGGTTCATGTACCAAGAGACCCAGTACTTC. This codes for CASSQAGFMYQETQYF.

This clonotype was observed a handful of times. The rearrangement joins TRBV20-1 to TRBJ2-7, with 12 bases matching TRBD1. CDR3 length: 17 amino acids. The ends lost 1 base at V and 7 bases at J; junction bases unmatched: 14. Germline values: CDR1 DFQATT, CDR2 SNEGSKA (reference sequence). Here the CDR3 reads CSARVVVPGQGAGEQYF. CDR3 nucleotide sequence: TGCAGTGCTAGAGTCGTGGTCCCGGGACAGGGGGCTGGGGAGCAGTACTTC.

The chain has TRBV10-2 and TRBJ2-5; tentative D call: TRBD2 (5 bases). Between the trimmed V and J ends, which lost 2 bases and 5 bases, there was a span of 12 bases. The CDR3 covers 14 residues. Germline CDR1 and CDR2: WSHSY and SAAADI. CDR3: CASSESSKRETQYF. The CDR3, as DNA: TGCGCCAGCAGTGAGAGTTCCAAGCGGGAGACCCAGTACTTC.

The chain uses TRBV5-1 and TRBJ2-5; possible D gene TRBD2, 6 bases. The CDR3 contains 14 residues. Germline CDR1 is SGHRS and CDR2 is YFSETQ. Trimming stripped 3 bases from V and 4 bases from J, with 13 bases between. CDR3 sequence (DNA): TGCGCCAGCAGCTCGACGGGAGTAAGAGAGACCCAGTACTTC. It encodes CASSSTGVRETQYF.

This clonotype was observed a handful of times. V usage is TRBV5-1 and J usage is TRBJ1-1; D is perhaps TRBD1 (6 bases). V was clipped by 2 bases and J by 0 bases, with 11 bases between them. This CDR3 contains 15 residues. Germline-derived CDR1 and CDR2 are SGHRS and YFSETQ. The CDR3 sequence is CASSLSGDLNTEAFF. DNA of the CDR3: TGCGCCAGCAGCTTATCAGGGGACCTGAACACTGAAGCTTTCTTT.

The chain uses TRBV20-1 and TRBJ1-5; TRBD1 matches 9 bases. The CDR3 runs to 17 residues. V lost 5 bases to trimming and J lost 2 bases; unmatched junction nucleotides: 13. Germline CDR1 is DFQATT and CDR2 is SNEGSKA (reference sequence). DNA of the CDR3: TGCAGTGCTCGGGACAGGGCCCGGGGACGAGGCAATCAGCCCCAGCATTTT. Translated, it gives CSARDRARGRGNQPQHF.

This clonotype has a handful of counts. The chain carries TRBV12-3 or TRBV12-4 and TRBJ2-5; 11 nucleotides match TRBD2. This CDR3 is built from 15 residues. V lost 6 bases, J lost 1 base, and 4 bases stayed unmatched. DNA of the CDR3: TGTGCCAGCAGGCCGGGACTAGCGGTCCAAGAGACCCAGTACTTC. Amino acid sequence: CASRPGLAVQETQYF.

This clonotype was detected many times. The CDR3 bases are TGTGCCAGCAGTAAACAGGGTGGCAATCAGCCCCAGCATTTT. This translates into CASSKQGGNQPQHF. The gene calls are TRBV27 and TRBJ1-5, with TRBD1 as a possible D gene (6 bases). CDR1 MNHEY and CDR2 SMNVEV come from the germline V gene (reference sequence). Trimming cost V 5 bases and J 2 bases, with 10 bases left between them. The CDR3 runs 14 residues.

The rearrangement uses TRBV29-1 and TRBJ2-3; 11 nucleotides align to TRBD2. The V segment lost 5 bases and the J segment 6 bases; nucleotides outside the gene matches: 13. The CDR3 has 16 amino acids. From germline, CDR1 is SQVTM and CDR2 ANQGSEA. The CDR3 is CSVSQLAGEGLDTQYF. CDR3 coding DNA: TGCAGCGTTTCCCAACTAGCGGGAGAGGGTTTGGATACGCAGTATTTT.

V gene TRBV4-3 combines with J gene TRBJ1-6; weak D call: TRBD1 (5 bases). With 0 bases removed from V and 5 bases from J, the gap between germline ends came to 11 bases. There are 16 residues in the CDR3. The germline V gene has CDR1 LGHNA and CDR2 YSLEER. The CDR3 DNA sequence: TGCGCCAGCAGCCAAGATTCAACAGGAAATAATTCACCCCTCCACTTT. This translates into CASSQDSTGNNSPLHF.

The CDR3 region has the DNA TGTGCCAGCAGTTCCTACAGGGGCGACACTGAAGCTTTCTTT. This sequence encodes CASSSYRGDTEAFF. The chain links TRBV6-5 to TRBJ1-1; 7 nucleotides agree with TRBD1. The trim removed 4 bases at V and 3 bases at J, leaving 5 bases unmatched. The CDR3 runs 14 residues. Germline CDR1 is MNHEY and CDR2 is SVGAGI.

The genes are TRBV12-3 or TRBV12-4 and TRBJ1-1; the D is unclear. The V end was cut by 1 base, the J end by 5 bases, with 8 bases between. CDR3 size: 13 residues. CDR3 sequence reads: CASSLGRRTEAFF. CDR3 bases: TGTGCCAGCAGTTTAGGGCGGCGGACTGAAGCTTTCTTT.

This clonotype was recorded a few times. V gene TRBV6-4 combines with J gene TRBJ2-2, with D possibly being TRBD2 (5 bases). V shed 7 bases and J shed 0 bases, with 24 bases lying between them. The germline V gene encodes CDR1 MRHNA and CDR2 SNTAGT. This CDR3 comprises 19 residues. In DNA, the CDR3 is TGTGCCAGCACCCCCCGAAGATCGTCCGGGAACTCGAACACCGGGGAGCTGTTTTTT. It specifies CASTPRRSSGNSNTGELFF.

The chain recombines TRBV12-5 with TRBJ1-2, with D hard to call. CDR1 is LGHNT, CDR2 FRNRAP, per germline. V was trimmed by 6 bases and J by 7 bases, leaving 18 bases between them. The CDR3 runs 14 residues. For the CDR3, the DNA is TGTGCTAGTGGGGCGGGATCCCTTGTAGGTGGCTACACCTTC. Protein product: CASGAGSLVGGYTF.

This clonotype was detected a few times. V is TRBV21-1 and J is TRBJ2-7; TRBD1, the table's D call, lacks a check against the DNA. TRBV21-1 is reported as a pseudogene. The CDR3 has 14 amino acids. CDR3 sequence: CASTSDRVSYEQYF. CDR3 nucleotides: TGTGCCAGCACCTCGGACAGGGTATCCTACGAGCAGTACTTC.

In its sample, this clonotype was seen a few times. CDR3 protein: CASSRRLGTSGANVLTF. CDR3 DNA sequence: TGTGCCAGCAGCCGACGACTAGGAACCTCTGGGGCCAACGTCCTGACTTTC. The gene calls are TRBV5-8 and TRBJ2-6; possibly TRBD2 for D (6 bases). Germline loops: CDR1 SGHTS, CDR2 YDEGEE. This CDR3 comprises 17 residues. The V end lost 4 bases, the J end lost 0 bases, and 14 bases lay between the germline ends.

The J gene is TRBJ1-5, the V gene TRBV2; 7 nucleotides align to TRBD1. Per the germline V gene, CDR1 is SNHLY and CDR2 is FYNNEI. The trim removed 5 bases at V and 5 bases at J, leaving 6 bases unmatched. The CDR3 loop spans 14 amino acids. For the CDR3, the DNA is TGTGCCAGCAGTATTCGACAGGGAGATCAGCCCCAGCATTTT. Amino acids: CASSIRQGDQPQHF.

Notes on this clonotype: One end of the junction is discordant with germline, which a read error may explain. CDR3: CASSFGLARSF. As DNA, the CDR3 is TGTGCCAGCAGTTTCGGACTAGCCCGTTCCTTC. This chain links TRBV12-3 or TRBV12-4 with TRBJ2-7, with 8 bases that match TRBD2. The CDR3 has 11 amino acids.

This clonotype occurred a few times. The chain carries TRBV12-3 or TRBV12-4 and TRBJ2-7; 8 nucleotides agree with TRBD2. The CDR3 totals 15 residues. The J segment lost 3 bases and the V segment lost 7 bases, leaving 11 bases of the junction unmatched. CDR3 coding DNA: TGTGCCAGCACTATTGCCGGGACTAGTTACTACGAGCAGTACTTC. It is translated as CASTIAGTSYYEQYF.

The gene calls are TRBV10-3 and TRBJ2-3, with a weak D call TRBD2 (6 bases). Germline lookup yields CDR1 ENHRY and CDR2 SYGVKD. Trimming removed 8 bases at V and 7 bases at J, with 19 bases between. CDR3 size: 14 residues. CDR3 sequence: CAIYGGTAANTQYF. CDR3 DNA: TGTGCCATCTACGGCGGGACCGCGGCAAATACGCAGTATTTT.

The chain employs TRBV3-1 and TRBJ2-2; possible D gene TRBD1, 6 bases. The CDR3 length is 17 residues. Per the germline V gene, CDR1 is LGHDT and CDR2 is YNNKEL (reference sequence). V shed 1 base and J shed 5 bases, with 17 bases lying between them. This CDR3 is CASSQGATGKMTGELFF. In DNA, the CDR3 is TGTGCCAGCAGCCAAGGCGCTACAGGGAAGATGACCGGGGAGCTGTTTTTT.

This clonotype was recorded many times. The chain is built from TRBV12-3 or TRBV12-4 and TRBJ2-2; D remains ambiguous. The CDR3 is made up of 14 amino acids. V was pared by 3 bases and J by 1 base, with 6 bases between. The CDR3 loop is CASSLLLNTGELFF. The CDR3 bases are TGTGCCAGCAGTTTGCTCCTGAACACCGGGGAGCTGTTTTTT.